These 3 T cell receptor beta chains were sequenced from one sample in a study of shared clonotypes between healthy human individuals. TCRdb's table, derived via immunoSEQ multiplex PCR, lists solely in-frame clones and lacks some. The repertoire consists of about 1.1 million clones, with around 82% occurring once and the leading ten covering 0.5% to 0.65%. Sequencing used memory CD4+ T cells from PBMCs. Subset: CD45RA-negative fraction. These TCRs come from a man younger than 30 in good health. Some clones in this sample may be carry-over from other donors' samples.

Details on this clone: The sample carries other DNA sequences with the same CDR3. The chain is built from TRBV15 and TRBJ1-2; D gene unclear. The CDR3 loop spans 13 amino acids. Germline V gene sequence: CDR1 LNHNV, CDR2 YYDKDF (reference sequence). V lost 0 bases and J lost 8, with 10 bases in between. The CDR3 nucleotides read TGTGCCACCAGCAGAGATGAGGGATCAGGCTACACCTTC. It specifies CATSRDEGSGYTF.

The genes are TRBV7-3 and TRBJ2-1; TRBD1 matches at 10 bases. V was pared by 1 base and J by 4 bases, with 7 bases of the junction left unmatched. Germline V CDR1 and CDR2: SGHTA, FQGTGA. This CDR3 region has 17 residues. DNA of the CDR3: TGTGCCAGCAGCTTAAGCTTCCCGGGACAGGGGTACAATGAGCAGTTCTTC. Its protein product is CASSLSFPGQGYNEQFF. Full variable domain (missing parts from reference TRBV7-3 and TRBJ2-1): GAGVSQTPSNKVTEKGKYVELRCDPISGHTALYWYRQSLGQGPEFLIYFQGTGAADDSGLPNDRFFAVRPEGSVSTLKIQRTERGDSAVYLCASSLSFPGQGYNEQFFGPGTRLTVL.

This chain links TRBV7-2 with TRBJ2-2; TRBD2 agrees at 8 bases. The germline gives CDR1 SGHTA, CDR2 FQGNSA. V trimming: 0 bases; J trimming: 11 bases; junction bases outside the gene matches: 5. The CDR3 runs to 14 residues. CDR3 in DNA: TGTGCCAGCAGCTTAGCTGTGCTAGCGGGTGAGCTGTTTTTT. Its translation is CASSLAVLAGELFF. The whole variable domain, filled in from reference TRBV7-2 and TRBJ2-2, reads GAGVSQSPSNKVTEKGKDVELRCDPISGHTALYWYRQSLGQGLEFLIYFQGNSAPDKSGLPSDRFSAERTGGSVSTLTIQRTQQEDSAVYLCASSLAVLAGELFFGEGSRLTVL.